This T cell receptor beta chain is drawn from a study of OX40 agonist ivuxolimab in advanced cancers. Here immunoSEQ multiplex PCR was the method, and the copy in TCRdb shows in-frame clones only, minus some. The repertoire includes about 47,000 clones, about 83% of them detected once, and 11% to 15% sits in the top ten. Germline lookup yields CDR1 LNHDA and CDR2 SQIVND (reference sequence). This CDR3 is built from 13 residues. Germline trimming cut 6 bases from V and 9 bases from J; bases unmatched to any gene: 6. This TCR was recovered from an adult with an advanced solid tumor such as melanoma, head and neck, liver or kidney cancer. This sequence joins TRBV19 and TRBJ2-4; the match to TRBD1 covers 9 bases. Sequencing used CD4+ or CD8+ T cells sorted from blood, obtained in a trial of the OX40 agonist ivuxolimab. CDR3 residues: CASRGDRVGIQYF. DNA for the CDR3: TGTGCCAGTAGGGGGGACAGGGTTGGCATTCAGTACTTC.